This T cell receptor beta chain was observed in a study of neurological immune-mediated disorders. TCRdb re-derived calls from the 5' RACE reads in MiXCR, one entry per CDR3 protein. Here the sample spans 50,000 or so distinct CDR3 sequences, less than 15% being singletons. Looked up from germline, CDR1 is DFQATT and CDR2 is SNEGSKA (reference sequence). The V gene lost 6 bases and the J gene lost 0 bases, with 12 bases spanning the gap. The CDR3 extends over 13 amino acids. As for time point: longitudinal time-point 2. Sequencing was done on a sample of PBMCs. This receptor was obtained from a male donor with HTLV-1-associated myelopathy (HAM/TSP). The V gene is TRBV20-1, the J gene TRBJ2-7; either TRBD1 or TRBD2 may fit D (5 bases each). The CDR3, as DNA: TGCAGTGCCGGGACGCCAAGCTCCTACGAGCAGTACTTC. It encodes CSAGTPSSYEQYF.